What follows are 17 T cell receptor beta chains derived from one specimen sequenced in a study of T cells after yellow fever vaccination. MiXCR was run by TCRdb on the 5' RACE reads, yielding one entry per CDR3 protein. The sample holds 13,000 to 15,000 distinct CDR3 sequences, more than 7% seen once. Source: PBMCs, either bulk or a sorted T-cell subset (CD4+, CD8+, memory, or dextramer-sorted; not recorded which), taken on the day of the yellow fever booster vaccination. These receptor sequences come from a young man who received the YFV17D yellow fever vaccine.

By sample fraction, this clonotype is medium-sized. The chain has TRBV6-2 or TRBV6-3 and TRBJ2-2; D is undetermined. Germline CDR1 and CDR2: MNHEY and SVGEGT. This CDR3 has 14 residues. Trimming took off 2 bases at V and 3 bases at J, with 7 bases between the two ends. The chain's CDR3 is CASSYLTDTGELFF. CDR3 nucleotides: TGTGCCAGCAGTTACCTTACAGACACCGGGGAGCTGTTTTTT.

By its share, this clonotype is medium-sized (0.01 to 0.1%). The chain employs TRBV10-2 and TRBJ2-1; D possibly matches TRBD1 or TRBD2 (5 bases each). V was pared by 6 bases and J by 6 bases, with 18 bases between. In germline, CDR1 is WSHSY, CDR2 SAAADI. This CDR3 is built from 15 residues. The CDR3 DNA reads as TGCGCCAGCAGGGGCCCAGGGTTTGGGGGCAATGAGCAGTTCTTC. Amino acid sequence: CASRGPGFGGNEQFF.

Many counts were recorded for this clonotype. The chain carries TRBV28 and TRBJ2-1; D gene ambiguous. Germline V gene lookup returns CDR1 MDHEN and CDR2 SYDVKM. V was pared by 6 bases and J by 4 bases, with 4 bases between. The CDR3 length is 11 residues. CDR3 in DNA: TGTGCCAGCAGACTGTACAATGAGCAGTTCTTC. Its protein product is CASRLYNEQFF.

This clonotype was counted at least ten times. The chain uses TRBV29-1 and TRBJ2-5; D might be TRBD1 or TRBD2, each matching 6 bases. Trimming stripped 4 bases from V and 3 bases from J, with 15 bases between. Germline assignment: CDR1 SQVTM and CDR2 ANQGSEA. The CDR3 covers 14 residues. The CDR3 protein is CSVVVSRGEETQYF. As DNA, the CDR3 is TGCAGCGTTGTCGTCTCGAGGGGGGAAGAGACCCAGTACTTC. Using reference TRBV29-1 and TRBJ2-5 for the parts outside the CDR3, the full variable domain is SAVISQKPSRDICQRGTSLTIQCQVDSQVTMMFWYRQQPGQSLTLIATANQGSEATYESGFVIDKFPISRPNLTFSTLTVSNMSPEDSSIYLCSVVVSRGEETQYFGPGTRLLVL.

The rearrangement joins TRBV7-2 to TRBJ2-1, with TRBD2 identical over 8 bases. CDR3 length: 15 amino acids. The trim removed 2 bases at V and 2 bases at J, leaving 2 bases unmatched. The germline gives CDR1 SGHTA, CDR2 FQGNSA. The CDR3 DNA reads TGTGCCAGCAGCTTAAAGACTAGCGCCTACAATGAGCAGTTCTTC. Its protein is CASSLKTSAYNEQFF. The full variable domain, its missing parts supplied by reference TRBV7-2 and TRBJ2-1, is GAGVSQSPSNKVTEKGKDVELRCDPISGHTALYWYRQSLGQGLEFLIYFQGNSAPDKSGLPSDRFSAERTGGSVSTLTIQRTQQEDSAVYLCASSLKTSAYNEQFFGPGTRLTVL.

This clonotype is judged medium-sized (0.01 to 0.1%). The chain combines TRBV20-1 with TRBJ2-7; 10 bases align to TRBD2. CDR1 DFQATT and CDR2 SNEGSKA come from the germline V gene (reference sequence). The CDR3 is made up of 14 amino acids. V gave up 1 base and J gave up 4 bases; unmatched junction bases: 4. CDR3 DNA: TGCAGTGCTAGAGTGCCTAGCGGGGGTTACGAGCAGTACTTC. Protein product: CSARVPSGGYEQYF.

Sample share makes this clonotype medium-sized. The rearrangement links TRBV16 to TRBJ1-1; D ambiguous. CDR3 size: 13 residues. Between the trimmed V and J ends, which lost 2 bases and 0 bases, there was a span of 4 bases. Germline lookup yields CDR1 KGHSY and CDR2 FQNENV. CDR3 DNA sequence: TGTGCCAGCAGCCAAACCTTGAACACTGAAGCTTTCTTT. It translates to CASSQTLNTEAFF.

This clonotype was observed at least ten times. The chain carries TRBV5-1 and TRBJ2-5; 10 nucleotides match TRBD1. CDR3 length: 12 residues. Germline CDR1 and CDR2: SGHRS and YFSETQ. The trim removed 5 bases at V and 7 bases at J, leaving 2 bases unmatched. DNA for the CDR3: TGCGCCAGCAGTTGGGACAGGGGGACCCAGTACTTC. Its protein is CASSWDRGTQYF. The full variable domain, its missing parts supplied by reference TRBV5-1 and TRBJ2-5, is KAGVTQTPRYLIKTRGQQVTLSCSPISGHRSVSWYQQTPGQGLQFLFEYFSETQRNKGNFPGRFSGRQFSNSRSEMNVSTLELGDSALYLCASSWDRGTQYFGPGTRLLVL.

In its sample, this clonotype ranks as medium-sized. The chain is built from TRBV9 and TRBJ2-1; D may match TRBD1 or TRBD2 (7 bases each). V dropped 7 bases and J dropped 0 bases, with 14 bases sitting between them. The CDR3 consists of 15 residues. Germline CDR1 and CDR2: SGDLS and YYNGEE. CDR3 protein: CASARGDSSYNEQFF. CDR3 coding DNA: TGTGCCAGCGCCCGGGGGGACAGCTCCTACAATGAGCAGTTCTTC.

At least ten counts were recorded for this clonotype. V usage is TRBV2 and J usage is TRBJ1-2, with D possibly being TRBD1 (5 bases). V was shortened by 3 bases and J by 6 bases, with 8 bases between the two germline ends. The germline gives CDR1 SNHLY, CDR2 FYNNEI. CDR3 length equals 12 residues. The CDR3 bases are TGTGCCAGCAGTGAGGGGCCTAATGGCTACACCTTC. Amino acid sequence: CASSEGPNGYTF.

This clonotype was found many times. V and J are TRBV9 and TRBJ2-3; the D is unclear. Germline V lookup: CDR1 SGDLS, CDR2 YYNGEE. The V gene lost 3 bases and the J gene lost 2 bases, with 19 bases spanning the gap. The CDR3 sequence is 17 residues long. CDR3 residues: CASSAHQNPATTDTQYF. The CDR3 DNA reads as TGTGCCAGCAGCGCACACCAGAACCCCGCCACCACAGATACGCAGTATTTT.

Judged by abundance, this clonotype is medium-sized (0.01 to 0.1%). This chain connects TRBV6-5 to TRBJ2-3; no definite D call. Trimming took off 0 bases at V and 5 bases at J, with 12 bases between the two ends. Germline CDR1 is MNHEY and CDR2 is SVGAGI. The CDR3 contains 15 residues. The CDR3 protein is CASSYSGKFRDTQYF. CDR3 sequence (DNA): TGTGCCAGCAGTTACTCGGGGAAGTTCCGAGATACGCAGTATTTT.

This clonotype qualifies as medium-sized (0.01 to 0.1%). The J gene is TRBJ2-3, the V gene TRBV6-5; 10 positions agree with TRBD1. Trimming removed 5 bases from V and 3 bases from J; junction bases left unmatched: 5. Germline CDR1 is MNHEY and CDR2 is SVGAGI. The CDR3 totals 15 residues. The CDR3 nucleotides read TGTGCCAGCAGTCTGACAGGGGGCAGTACAGATACGCAGTATTTT. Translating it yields CASSLTGGSTDTQYF.

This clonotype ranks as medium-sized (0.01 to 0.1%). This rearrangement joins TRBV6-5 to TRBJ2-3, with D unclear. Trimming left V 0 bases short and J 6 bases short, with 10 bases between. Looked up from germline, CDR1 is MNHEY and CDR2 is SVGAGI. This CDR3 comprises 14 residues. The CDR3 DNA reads TGTGCCAGCAGTTACTCGTTGGCATCGGATACGCAGTATTTT. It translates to CASSYSLASDTQYF.

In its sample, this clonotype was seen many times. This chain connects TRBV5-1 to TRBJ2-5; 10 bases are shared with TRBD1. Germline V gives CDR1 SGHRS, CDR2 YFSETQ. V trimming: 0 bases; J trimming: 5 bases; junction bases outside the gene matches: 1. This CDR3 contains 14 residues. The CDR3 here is CASSLAGQGETQYF. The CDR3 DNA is TGCGCCAGCAGCTTGGCGGGACAGGGGGAGACCCAGTACTTC.

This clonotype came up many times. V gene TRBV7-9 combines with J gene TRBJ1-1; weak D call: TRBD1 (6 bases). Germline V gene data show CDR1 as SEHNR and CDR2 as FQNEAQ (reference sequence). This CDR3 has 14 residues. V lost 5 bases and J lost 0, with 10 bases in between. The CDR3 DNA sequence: TGTGCCAGCAGCCGCCGACAGGTGAACACTGAAGCTTTCTTT. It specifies CASSRRQVNTEAFF.

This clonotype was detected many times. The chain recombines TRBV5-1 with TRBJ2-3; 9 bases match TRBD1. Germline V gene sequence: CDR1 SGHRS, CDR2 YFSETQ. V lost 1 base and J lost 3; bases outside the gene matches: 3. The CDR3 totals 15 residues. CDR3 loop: CASSLMDRGTDTQYF. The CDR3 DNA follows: TGCGCCAGCAGCTTGATGGACAGGGGAACAGATACGCAGTATTTT.